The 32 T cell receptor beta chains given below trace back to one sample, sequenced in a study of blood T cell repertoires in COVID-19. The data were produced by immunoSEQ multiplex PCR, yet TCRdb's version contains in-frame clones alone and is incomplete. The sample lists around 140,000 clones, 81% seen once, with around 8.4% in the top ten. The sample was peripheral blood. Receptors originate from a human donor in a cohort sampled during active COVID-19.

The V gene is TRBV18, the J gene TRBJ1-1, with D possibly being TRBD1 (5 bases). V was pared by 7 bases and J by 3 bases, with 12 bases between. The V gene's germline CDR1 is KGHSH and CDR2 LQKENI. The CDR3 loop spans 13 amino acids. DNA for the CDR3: TGTGCCAGCTTGCAGACAGCCGACACTGAAGCTTTCTTT. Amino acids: CASLQTADTEAFF.

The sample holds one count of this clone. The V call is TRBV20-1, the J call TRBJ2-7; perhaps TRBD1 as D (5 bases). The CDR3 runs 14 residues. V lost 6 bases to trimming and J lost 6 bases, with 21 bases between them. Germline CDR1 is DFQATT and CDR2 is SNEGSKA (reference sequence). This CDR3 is CSASLGAHGFEQYF. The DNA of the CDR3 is TGCAGTGCCAGTCTTGGGGCGCACGGATTCGAGCAGTACTTC.

The CDR3 is CASSDNRVEQFF. CDR3 sequence (DNA): TGTGCCAGCAGTGACAACAGGGTTGAGCAGTTCTTC. This chain links TRBV28 with TRBJ2-1; TRBD1 is a possible D gene (6 bases). The CDR3 is 12 residues long. Per the germline V gene, CDR1 is MDHEN and CDR2 is SYDVKM. V dropped 5 bases and J dropped 9 bases, with 11 bases sitting between them.

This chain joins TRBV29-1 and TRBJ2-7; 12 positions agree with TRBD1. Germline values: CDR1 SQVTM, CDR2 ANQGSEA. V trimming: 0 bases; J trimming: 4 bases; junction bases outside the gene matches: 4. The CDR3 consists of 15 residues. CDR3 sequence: CSVEDGTGGMYEQYF. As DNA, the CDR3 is TGCAGCGTTGAAGATGGGACAGGGGGCATGTACGAGCAGTACTTC.

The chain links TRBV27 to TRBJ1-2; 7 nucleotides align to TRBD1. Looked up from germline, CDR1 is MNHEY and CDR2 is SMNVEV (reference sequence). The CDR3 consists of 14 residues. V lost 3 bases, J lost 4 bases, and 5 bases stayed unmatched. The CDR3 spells CASSFHGQVYGYTF. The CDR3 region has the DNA TGTGCCAGCAGTTTCCACGGACAGGTCTATGGCTACACCTTC.

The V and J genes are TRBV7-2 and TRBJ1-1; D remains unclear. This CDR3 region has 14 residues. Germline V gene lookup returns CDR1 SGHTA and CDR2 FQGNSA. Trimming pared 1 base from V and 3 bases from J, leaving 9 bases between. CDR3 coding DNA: TGTGCCAGCAGCTTAGACGGGATCCACACTGAAGCTTTCTTT. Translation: CASSLDGIHTEAFF. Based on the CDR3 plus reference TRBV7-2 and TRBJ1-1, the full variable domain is GAGVSQSPSNKVTEKGKDVELRCDPISGHTALYWYRQSLGQGLEFLIYFQGNSAPDKSGLPSDRFSAERTGGSVSTLTIQRTQQEDSAVYLCASSLDGIHTEAFFGQGTRLTVV.

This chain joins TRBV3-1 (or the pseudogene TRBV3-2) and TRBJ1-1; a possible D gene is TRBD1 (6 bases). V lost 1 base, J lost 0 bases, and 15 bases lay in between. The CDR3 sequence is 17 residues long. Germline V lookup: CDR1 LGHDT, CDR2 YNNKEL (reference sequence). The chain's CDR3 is CASSQVPNREMNTEAFF. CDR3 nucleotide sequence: TGTGCCAGCAGCCAAGTCCCCAACAGGGAAATGAACACTGAAGCTTTCTTT.

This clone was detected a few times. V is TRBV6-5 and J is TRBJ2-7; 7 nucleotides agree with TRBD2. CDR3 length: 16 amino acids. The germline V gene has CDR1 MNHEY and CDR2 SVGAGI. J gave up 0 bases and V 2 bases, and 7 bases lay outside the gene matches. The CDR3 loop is CASSYGLAVHSYEQYF. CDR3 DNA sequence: TGTGCCAGCAGTTACGGCCTAGCGGTCCACTCCTACGAGCAGTACTTC.

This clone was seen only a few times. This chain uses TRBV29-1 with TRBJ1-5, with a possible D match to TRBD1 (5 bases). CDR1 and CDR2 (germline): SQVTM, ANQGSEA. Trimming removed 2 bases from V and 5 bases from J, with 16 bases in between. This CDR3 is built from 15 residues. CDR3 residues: CSVELDPGGDQPQHF. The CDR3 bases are TGCAGCGTTGAATTGGACCCCGGAGGGGATCAGCCCCAGCATTTT.

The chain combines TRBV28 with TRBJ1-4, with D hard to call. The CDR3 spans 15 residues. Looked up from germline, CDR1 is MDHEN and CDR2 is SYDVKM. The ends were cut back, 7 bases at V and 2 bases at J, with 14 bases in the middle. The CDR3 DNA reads TGTGCCAGCACTTATCCTGGACTGACTAATGAAAAACTGTTTTTT. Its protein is CASTYPGLTNEKLFF.

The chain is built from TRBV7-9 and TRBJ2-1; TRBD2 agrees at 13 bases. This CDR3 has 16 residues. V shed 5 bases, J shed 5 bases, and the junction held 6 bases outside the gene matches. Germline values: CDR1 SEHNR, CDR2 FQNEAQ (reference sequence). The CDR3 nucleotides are TGTGCCAGCAGCGCAAGACTAGCGGGAGGAAACAATGAGCAGTTCTTC. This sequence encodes CASSARLAGGNNEQFF.

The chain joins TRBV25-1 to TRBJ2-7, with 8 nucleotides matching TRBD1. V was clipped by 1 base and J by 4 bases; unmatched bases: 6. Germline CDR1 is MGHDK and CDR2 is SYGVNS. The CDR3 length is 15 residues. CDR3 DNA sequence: TGTGCCAGCAGTGAATCCGGGACAGGCTTGTACGAGCAGTACTTC. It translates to CASSESGTGLYEQYF.

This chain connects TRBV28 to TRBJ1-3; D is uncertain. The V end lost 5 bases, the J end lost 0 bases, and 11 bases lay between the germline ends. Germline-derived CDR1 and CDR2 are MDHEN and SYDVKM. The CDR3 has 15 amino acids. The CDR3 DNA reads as TGTGCCAGCAGTCCATACAGTGACTCTGGAAACACCATATATTTT. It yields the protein CASSPYSDSGNTIYF.

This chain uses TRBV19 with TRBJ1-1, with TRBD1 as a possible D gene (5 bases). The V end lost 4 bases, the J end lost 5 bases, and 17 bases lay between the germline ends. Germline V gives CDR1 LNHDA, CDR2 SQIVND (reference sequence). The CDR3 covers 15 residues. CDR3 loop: CASSTRQKAETEAFF. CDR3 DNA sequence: TGTGCCAGTAGTACCCGACAGAAGGCGGAAACTGAAGCTTTCTTT. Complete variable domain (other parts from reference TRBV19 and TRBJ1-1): DGGITQSPKYLFRKEGQNVTLSCEQNLNHDAMYWYRQDPGQGLRLIYYSQIVNDFQKGDIAEGYSVSREKKESFPLTVTSAQKNPTAFYLCASSTRQKAETEAFFGQGTRLTVV.

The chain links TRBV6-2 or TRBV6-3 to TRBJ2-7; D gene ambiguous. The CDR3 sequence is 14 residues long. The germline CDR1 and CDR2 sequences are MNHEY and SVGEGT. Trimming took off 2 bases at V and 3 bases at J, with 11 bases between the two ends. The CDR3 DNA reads TGTGCCAGCAGTTACACTCAGACACGCTACGAGCAGTACTTC. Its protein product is CASSYTQTRYEQYF.

CDR3 region: CASSLGATGGGEAFF. The CDR3 DNA reads as TGTGCCAGCAGTTTAGGGGCTACGGGGGGCGGTGAAGCTTTCTTT. The chain joins TRBV28 to TRBJ1-1, with D possibly matching TRBD1 (6 bases). Germline V lookup: CDR1 MDHEN, CDR2 SYDVKM. V was clipped by 2 bases and J by 7 bases, with 17 bases between them. This CDR3 contains 15 residues.

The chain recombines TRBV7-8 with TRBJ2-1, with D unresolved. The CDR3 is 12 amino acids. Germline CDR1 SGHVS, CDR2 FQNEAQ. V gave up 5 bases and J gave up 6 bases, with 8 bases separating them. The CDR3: CASSQPGNEQFF. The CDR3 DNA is TGTGCCAGCAGCCAACCGGGCAATGAGCAGTTCTTC.

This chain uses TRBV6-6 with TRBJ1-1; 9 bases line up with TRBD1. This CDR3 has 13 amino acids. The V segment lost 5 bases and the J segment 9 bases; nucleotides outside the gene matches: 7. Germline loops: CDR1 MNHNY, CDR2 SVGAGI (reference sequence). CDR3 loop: CASSADRGVQAFF. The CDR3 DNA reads TGTGCCAGCAGTGCCGACAGGGGGGTTCAAGCTTTCTTT.

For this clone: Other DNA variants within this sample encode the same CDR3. The CDR3 loop is CASSPGLATDTQYF. The CDR3 bases are TGCGCCAGCAGCCCGGGTCTAGCGACAGATACGCAGTATTTT. V and J are TRBV5-1 and TRBJ2-3; the D gene is possibly TRBD2 (6 bases). This CDR3 comprises 14 residues. Trimming took off 4 bases at V and 3 bases at J, with 12 bases between the two ends. CDR1 is SGHRS, CDR2 YFSETQ, per germline.

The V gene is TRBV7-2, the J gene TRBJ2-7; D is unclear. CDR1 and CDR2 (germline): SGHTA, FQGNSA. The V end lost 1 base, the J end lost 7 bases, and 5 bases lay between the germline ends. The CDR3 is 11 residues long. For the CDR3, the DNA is TGTGCCAGCAGCTTAGGTCAAGAGCAGTACTTC. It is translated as CASSLGQEQYF.

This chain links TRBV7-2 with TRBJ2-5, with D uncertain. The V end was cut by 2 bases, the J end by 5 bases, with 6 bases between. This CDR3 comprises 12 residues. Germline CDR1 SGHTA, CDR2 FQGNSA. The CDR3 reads CASSLTQETQYF. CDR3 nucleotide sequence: TGTGCCAGCAGCTTAACCCAGGAGACCCAGTACTTC.

DNA for the CDR3: TGTGCCAGCAGCCCGGTCCGGGTGTCCTCCTACAATGAGCAGTTCTTC. The encoded protein is CASSPVRVSSYNEQFF. The chain has TRBV5-6 and TRBJ2-1; D unclear. Trimming removed 4 bases at V and 0 bases at J, with 14 bases between. CDR1 is SGHDT, CDR2 YYEEEE, per germline. The CDR3 is 16 residues long.

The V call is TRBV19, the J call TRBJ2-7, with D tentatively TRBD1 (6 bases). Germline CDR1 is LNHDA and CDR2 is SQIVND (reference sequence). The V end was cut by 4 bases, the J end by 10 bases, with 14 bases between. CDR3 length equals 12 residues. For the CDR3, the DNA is TGTGCCAGTAGTACTAACAGGGAAGATCAGTACTTC. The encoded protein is CASSTNREDQYF.

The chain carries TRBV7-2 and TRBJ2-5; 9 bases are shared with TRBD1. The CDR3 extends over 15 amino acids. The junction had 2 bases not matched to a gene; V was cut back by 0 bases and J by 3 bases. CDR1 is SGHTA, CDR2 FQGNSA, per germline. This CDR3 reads CASSLARTGEETQYF. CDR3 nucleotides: TGTGCCAGCAGCTTAGCCAGGACAGGGGAAGAGACCCAGTACTTC.

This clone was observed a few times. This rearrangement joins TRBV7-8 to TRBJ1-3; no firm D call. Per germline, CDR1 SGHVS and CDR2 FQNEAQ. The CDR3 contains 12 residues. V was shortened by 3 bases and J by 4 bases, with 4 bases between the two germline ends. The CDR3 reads CASSLAGNTIYF. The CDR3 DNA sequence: TGTGCCAGCAGCTTGGCAGGAAACACCATATATTTT.

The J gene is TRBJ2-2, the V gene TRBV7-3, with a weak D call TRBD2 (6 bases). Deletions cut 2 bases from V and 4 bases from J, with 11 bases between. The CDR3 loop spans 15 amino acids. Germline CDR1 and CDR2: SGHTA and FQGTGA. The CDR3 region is CASSLSYGSTGELFF. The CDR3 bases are TGTGCCAGCAGCTTATCGTACGGGAGCACCGGGGAGCTGTTTTTT. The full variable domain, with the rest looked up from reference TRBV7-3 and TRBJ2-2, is GAGVSQTPSNKVTEKGKYVELRCDPISGHTALYWYRQSLGQGPEFLIYFQGTGAADDSGLPNDRFFAVRPEGSVSTLKIQRTERGDSAVYLCASSLSYGSTGELFFGEGSRLTVL.

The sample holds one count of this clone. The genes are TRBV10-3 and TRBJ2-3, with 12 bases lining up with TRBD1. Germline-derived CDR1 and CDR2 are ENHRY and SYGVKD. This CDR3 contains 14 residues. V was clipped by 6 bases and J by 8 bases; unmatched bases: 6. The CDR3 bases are TGTGCCATCAGGCCGGGACAGGGGGCGCGTACGCAGTATTTT. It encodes CAIRPGQGARTQYF.

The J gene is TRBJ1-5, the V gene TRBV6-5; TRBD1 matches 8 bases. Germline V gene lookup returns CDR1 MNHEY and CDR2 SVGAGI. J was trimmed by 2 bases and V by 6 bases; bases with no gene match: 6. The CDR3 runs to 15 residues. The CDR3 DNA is TGTGCCAGCAGACTACAGGGGGTCGGCAATCAGCCCCAGCATTTT. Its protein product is CASRLQGVGNQPQHF.

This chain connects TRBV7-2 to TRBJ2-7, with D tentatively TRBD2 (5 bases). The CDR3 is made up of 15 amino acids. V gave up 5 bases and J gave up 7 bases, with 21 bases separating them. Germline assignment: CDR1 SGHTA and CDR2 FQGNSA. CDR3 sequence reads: CASSPSRTLVEEQYF. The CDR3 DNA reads TGTGCCAGCAGCCCATCCCGGACTCTAGTTGAAGAGCAGTACTTC.

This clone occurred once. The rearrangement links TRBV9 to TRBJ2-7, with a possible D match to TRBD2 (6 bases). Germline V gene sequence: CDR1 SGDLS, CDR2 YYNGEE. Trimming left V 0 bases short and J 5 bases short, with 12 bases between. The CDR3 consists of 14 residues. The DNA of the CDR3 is TGTGCCAGCAGCGTAGCGGCGGGGTCCCACGAGCAGTACTTC. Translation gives CASSVAAGSHEQYF.

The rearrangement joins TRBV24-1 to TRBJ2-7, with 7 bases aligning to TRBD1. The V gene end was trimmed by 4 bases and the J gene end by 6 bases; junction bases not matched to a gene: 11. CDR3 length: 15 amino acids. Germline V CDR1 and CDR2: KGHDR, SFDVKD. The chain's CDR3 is CATSETGQPSSEQYF. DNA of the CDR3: TGTGCCACCAGTGAAACGGGACAGCCCTCGTCCGAGCAGTACTTC.

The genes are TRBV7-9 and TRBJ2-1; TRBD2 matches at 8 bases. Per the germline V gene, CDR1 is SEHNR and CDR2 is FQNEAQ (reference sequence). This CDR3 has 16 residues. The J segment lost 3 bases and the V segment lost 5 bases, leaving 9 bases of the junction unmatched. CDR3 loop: CASSLSWAGGYNEQFF. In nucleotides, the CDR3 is TGTGCCAGCAGCCTATCTTGGGCGGGGGGCTACAATGAGCAGTTCTTC.